This TCR beta chain was captured by sequencing in a study of cytomegalovirus exposure and HLA in healthy donors. The V end lost 1 base, the J end lost 2 bases, and 9 bases lay between the germline ends. Germline CDR1 and CDR2: GTSNPN and SVGIG (reference sequence). The length of the CDR3 is 14 residues. The PCR ran on 60 Vbeta and 13 Jbeta primers. The data were produced by immunoSEQ multiplex PCR, yet TCRdb's version contains in-frame clones alone and is incomplete. The repertoire has 150,000 to 200,000 clones, around 83% of them found once; the top ten carry roughly 0.99%. What was sequenced was PBMCs. The chain recombines TRBV30 with TRBJ1-5; TRBD1 is a possible D gene (6 bases). This TCR was sampled from a girl aged 2-10 years in good health and CMV-seropositive. The DNA of the CDR3 is TGTGCCTGGAGTGCGGGGGGCCGCAATCAGCCCCAGCATTTT. It specifies CAWSAGGRNQPQHF.